These T cell receptor beta chains were read from a single sample in a study of cytomegalovirus exposure and HLA in healthy donors. The data were produced by immunoSEQ multiplex PCR, yet TCRdb's version contains in-frame clones alone and is incomplete. Found here are 150,000 to 200,000 clones, roughly 82% of them singletons; the top ten hold roughly 7.5%. The sequenced material came from PBMCs. These receptors all come from a man aged 18-30 years in good health and CMV-seropositive. The CDR3 runs from the conserved cysteine through the conserved F or W. Fields, in order: J gene, clone size, V gene, D gene, CDR3 DNA, CDR3 protein. A D gene is named only where the DNA matches it firmly. Some rows mark clone size as missing; the rest say once, few, many or name a class of expanded clone.

TRBJ2-3 few TRBV7-3 NA TGTGCCAGCAGCGAAACAGGGCTAGGTACGCAGTATTTT CASSETGLGTQYF
TRBJ2-5 NA TRBV7-2 NA TGTGCCAGCAGCCGGGATCCTGGGGTAGGCCAAGAGACCCAGTACTTC CASSRDPGVGQETQYF
TRBJ2-7 NA TRBV30 TRBD2 TGTGCCTGGAGTGTTACCGCTTCGACTAGCGGGAGGGCCGATACCTACGAGCAGTACTTC CAWSVTASTSGRADTYEQYF
TRBJ2-1 NA TRBV27 NA TGTGCCAGCAGTTTTCGACTCTACAATGAGCAGTTCTTC CASSFRLYNEQFF
TRBJ2-7 NA TRBV6-1 TRBD2 TGTGCCAGCAGTCTAGCGGGAGCCACCTACGAGCAGTACTTC CASSLAGATYEQYF
TRBJ2-5 once TRBV27 NA TGTGCCAGCAGCCCCGGACAGACGCGCCAAGAGACCCAGTACTTC CASSPGQTRQETQYF
TRBJ2-7 NA TRBV9 NA TGTGCCAGCAGCGTAGGACAGAGCAGCTACGAGCAGTACTTC CASSVGQSSYEQYF
TRBJ2-5 many TRBV11-2 NA TGTGCCAGCAGCTTAGGGCTCTTAGAGACCCAGTACTTC CASSLGLLETQYF
TRBJ2-5 NA TRBV19 TRBD1 TGTGCCAGTAGTAATGACAGGGAAGAGACCCAGTACTTC CASSNDREETQYF
TRBJ1-4 NA TRBV15 TRBD1 TGTGCCACCAGGATGGGACAGGCAAATGAAAAACTGTTTTTT CATRMGQANEKLFF
TRBJ2-1 NA TRBV6-5 TRBD1 TGTGCCAGCAGAAGAATGGGACAGGGTTTGGGCCGGCAGTTCTTC CASRRMGQGLGRQFF
TRBJ2-3 NA TRBV27 TRBD2 TGTGCCAGCACCTCGGGGGGGACCACCACAGATACGCAGTATTTT CASTSGGTTTDTQYF
TRBJ2-1 NA TRBV4-1 NA TGCGCCAGCAGCCAAGAACGAGGGGGGGCAGATGAGCAGTTCTTC CASSQERGGADEQFF
TRBJ1-2 once TRBV28 TRBD1 TGTGCCAGCAGTCCAGGGACAGGGTATGGCTACACCTTC CASSPGTGYGYTF
TRBJ2-6 NA TRBV30 NA TGTGCCTGGAGTGTAGCCAGGGGTCTTGGGGCCAACGTCCTGACTTTC CAWSVARGLGANVLTF
TRBJ2-1 NA TRBV5-8 TRBD2 TGTGCCAGCAGCCAAGAATTTTGGGCTAGCGGGTACAATGAGCAGTTCTTC CASSQEFWASGYNEQFF
TRBJ2-7 NA TRBV7-9 TRBD1 TGTGCCAGCAGCTTAGAAGTTTGGGACAGGGCCTACGAGCAGTACTTC CASSLEVWDRAYEQYF
TRBJ2-1 NA TRBV9 NA TGTGCCAGCAGCGTAGGTGATAGCGATCAGTTCTTC CASSVGDSDQFF
TRBJ2-7 NA TRBV9 NA TGTGCCAGCAGCGTAGCCGACAGGGGCCTGGCGGGGGTCTACGAGCAGTACTTC CASSVADRGLAGVYEQYF
TRBJ2-5 NA TRBV27 NA TGTGCCAGCAGTTTAGGCTCCCAAGAGACCCAGTACTTC CASSLGSQETQYF
TRBJ2-1 NA TRBV27 TRBD2 TGTGCCAGCAGCCGGGGGGGAGGTACGTTCTTC CASSRGGGTFF
TRBJ1-4 NA TRBV27 TRBD1 TGTGCCAGCAGTTCCCACAGGGGCGCCAATGAAAAACTGTTTTTT CASSSHRGANEKLFF
TRBJ1-5 NA TRBV6-1 TRBD1 TGTGCCAGCAGGGGAGGCAGGGGGCATCAGCCCCAGCATTTT CASRGGRGHQPQHF
TRBJ2-1 NA TRBV7-6 NA TGTGCCAGCAGCTTAGTAGAGGCAGAACTCCCTAGCCGCTTGTTCTTC CASSLVEAELPSRLFF
TRBJ1-2 few TRBV7-9 NA TGTGCCAGCAACAACGTTAACTATGGCTACACCTTC CASNNVNYGYTF
TRBJ2-1 NA TRBV6-6 NA TGTGCCAGCAGTTACTCTCGCAGGGGCTACAATGAGCAGTTCTTC CASSYSRRGYNEQFF
TRBJ2-1 once TRBV6-4 NA TGTGCCAGCAGTGATTTGGAGACCAATGAGCAGTTCTTC CASSDLETNEQFF
TRBJ1-4 once TRBV29-1 TRBD1 TGCAGCGTTGCCAGTTGGGACAGCGGGTATGAAAAACTGTTTTTT CSVASWDSGYEKLFF
TRBJ1-5 NA TRBV13 NA TGTGCCAGCAGCTTATATGGCAATCAGCCCCAGCATTTT CASSLYGNQPQHF
TRBJ2-1 NA TRBV27 TRBD2 TGTGCCAGCACCCTACGACTAGCGGGTTACAATGAGCAGTTCTTC CASTLRLAGYNEQFF
TRBJ2-7 NA TRBV7-6 NA TGTGCCAGCAGCTTAGGCCAGGCAGGGTACGAGCAGTACTTC CASSLGQAGYEQYF
TRBJ2-1 NA TRBV10-3 NA TGTGCCATCAGCCAGTCTACAGATTACAATGAGCAGTTCTTC CAISQSTDYNEQFF
TRBJ2-1 NA TRBV5-6 TRBD2 TGTGCCAGCAGCTTGGGCCTAGGCGGGGGGCCCGGTGAGCAGTTCTTC CASSLGLGGGPGEQFF
TRBJ2-3 NA TRBV5-1 NA TGCGCCAGCAGCTTGTCATGGCGGACTAGCACAGATACGCAGTATTTT CASSLSWRTSTDTQYF